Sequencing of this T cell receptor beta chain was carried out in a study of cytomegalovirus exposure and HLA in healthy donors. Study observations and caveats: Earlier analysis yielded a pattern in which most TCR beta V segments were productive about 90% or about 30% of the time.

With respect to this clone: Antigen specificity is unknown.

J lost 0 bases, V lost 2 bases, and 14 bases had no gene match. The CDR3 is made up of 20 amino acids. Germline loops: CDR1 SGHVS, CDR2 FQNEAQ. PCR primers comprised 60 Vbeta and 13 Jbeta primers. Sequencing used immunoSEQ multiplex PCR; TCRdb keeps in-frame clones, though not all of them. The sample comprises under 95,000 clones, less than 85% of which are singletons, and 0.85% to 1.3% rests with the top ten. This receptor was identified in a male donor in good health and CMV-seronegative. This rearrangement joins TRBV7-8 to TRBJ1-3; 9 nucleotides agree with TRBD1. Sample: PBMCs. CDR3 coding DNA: TGTGCCAGCAGCTTATGGACCCGGGTGGGGGACAGGGCCTCTGGAAACACCATATATTTT. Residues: CASSLWTRVGDRASGNTIYF.